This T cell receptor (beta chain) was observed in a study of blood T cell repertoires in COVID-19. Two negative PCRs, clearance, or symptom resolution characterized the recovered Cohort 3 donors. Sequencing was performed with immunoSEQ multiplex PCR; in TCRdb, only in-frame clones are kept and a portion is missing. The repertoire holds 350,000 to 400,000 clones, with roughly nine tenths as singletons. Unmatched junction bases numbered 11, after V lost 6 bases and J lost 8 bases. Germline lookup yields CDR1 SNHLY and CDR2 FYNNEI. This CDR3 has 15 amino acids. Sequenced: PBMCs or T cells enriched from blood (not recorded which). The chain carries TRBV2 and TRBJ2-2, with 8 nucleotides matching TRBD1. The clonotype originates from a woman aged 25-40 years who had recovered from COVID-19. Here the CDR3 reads CASRDPRDRKGELFF. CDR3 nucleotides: TGTGCCAGCAGGGACCCTCGGGACAGGAAGGGGGAGCTGTTTTTT.